This T cell receptor (beta chain) was recorded in a study of blood T cell repertoires in COVID-19. Whole-study context: The study drew acute and convalescent COVID-19 samples from the United States, Italy and Spain. T cells, B-cell-depleted T cells, or PBMCs provided the cDNA or gDNA that served as material.

Generated by immunoSEQ multiplex PCR, the TCRdb table keeps only in-frame clones and is missing some. Of about 340,000 clones listed, more than 70% are singletons. Per germline, CDR1 KGHDR and CDR2 SFDVKD. This CDR3 is built from 14 residues. V was clipped by 4 bases and J by 4 bases; unmatched bases: 3. The J gene is TRBJ1-5, the V gene TRBV24-1; TRBD1 matches 7 bases. The sequenced sample was peripheral blood. The origin of this receptor is a man aged 25-40 years with active or convalescent COVID-19. The CDR3: CATSESTGNQPQHF. The CDR3 DNA sequence: TGTGCCACCAGTGAGTCGACAGGGAATCAGCCCCAGCATTTT.